Included here is one T cell receptor (beta chain) sequence, with context. The target of this receptor is not known. Per-base qualities were not stored, and no clone one base away is much larger. The data originate from a study of OX40 agonist ivuxolimab in advanced cancers. Some background on the complete study: Ivuxolimab, which targeted the costimulatory receptor OX40 (CD134), was an agonistic, fully human IgG2 monoclonal antibody. Intravenous ivuxolimab was administered to patients every 2 weeks at six dose levels: 0.01, 0.1, 0.3, 1.5, 3 and 10 mg/kg. Of the approximately 53 patients in dose escalation, 19 had hepatocellular carcinoma, some 15 had melanoma, 9 had renal cell carcinoma and 9 had head and neck cancer. In the dose-escalation cohort, roughly 80% of patients were male, and the mean age was approximately 60 years, with a range of 23 to 79. Prior anti-PD-1, anti-PD-L1 or anti-CTLA-4 therapy was permitted, and checkpoint inhibitors had been received by more than 35% of dose-escalation patients. Three dose-escalation patients achieved partial responses, one with hepatocellular carcinoma and two with cutaneous melanoma. The point of sequencing TCRbeta in the periphery was to test whether ivuxolimab changed TCR sequence diversity and drove clonal T-cell expansion. The paper describes the monotherapy dose-escalation part (N of about 50 patients) of the phase I trial of ivuxolimab. What the study reported, not specific to this receptor: Antigen specificity was not determined for the clonally expanded peripheral T cells. After ivuxolimab, expanded clones were on average more numerous among CD8+ T cells than among CD4+ T cells. At doses of 0.1 to 3.0 mg/kg, clonal expansion of both CD4+ and CD8+ T cells in blood was seen between baseline and week 6. Low levels of normalized T-cell clonal expansion were also seen in some patients who did not respond. In the 0.1-3.0 mg/kg groups, partial responders had among the lowest normalized peripheral clonal expansion, particularly in CD8+ T cells.

Genomic DNA was extracted from sorted cells for sequencing of the TCRbeta CDR3 region. The immunoSEQ Assay was used to sequence the TCRbeta CDR3 regions. Imported from immuneACCESS, the table was reduced by TCRdb to in-frame sequences with V and J called. These copies leave out some clones; in studies compared against another copy, an unresolved V gene accounts for under half, and the cause of the remainder is not known. The sample table contains 55,000 or so clones; only one count was recorded for 70% to 90% of them. Around 6.4% of the sample comes from the top ten. The V and J ends are trimmed by 4 bases and 5 bases, leaving 9 bases between them. The CDR3 contains 13 residues, cysteine and phenylalanine counted. Only the CDR3 DNA stays, 39 bases, in frame from base 1. CDR1 and CDR2, looked up from the germline V gene, are SGHVS and FNYEAQ. Patients with autoimmune disease history or receiving systemic immunosuppression were excluded from the trial. Peripheral blood for TCR sequencing was drawn from every dose cohort at baseline, at cycle 4 day 1 and at cycle 7 day 1. The samples were drawn from a first-in-human, open-label, multicenter phase I dose-escalation trial of ivuxolimab. Adults with locally advanced or metastatic melanoma, renal cell, hepatocellular, or head and neck squamous cell carcinoma were enrolled in the trial. Before TCR sequencing, CD4+ T cells and CD8+ T cells were sorted from peripheral blood as separate populations.

The V gene is TRBV7-6 and the J gene is TRBJ1-3; D gene: possibly TRBD1, on 6 matching bases. Material: CD4+ or CD8+ T cells sorted from blood, obtained in a trial of the OX40 agonist ivuxolimab. The source is an adult with an advanced solid tumor such as melanoma, head and neck, liver or kidney cancer. In nucleotides, the sequence is TGTGCCAGCAGCTCGGGACACAGAAACACCATATATTTT. This encodes CASSSGHRNTIYF.